The clone carrying this TCR beta chain was counted many times. Its target is unknown. These data come from a study of neurological immune-mediated disorders. The study's findings and limits: Across subjects, no CDR3 amino acid sequence appeared in expanded clones of more than one subject, a finding that suggested private repertoires in all groups.

With 10-nucleotide random UMIs, 5'RACE was used to make the cDNA. TCRdb independently ran MiXCR on the 5' RACE reads; one entry per CDR3 protein. The table includes around 70,000 distinct CDR3 sequences, roughly 4.8% detected once. The starting material, 2 million PBMCs stored at -80 C, gave rise to the unsorted libraries. In germline, CDR1 is KGHDR, CDR2 SFDVKD. V shed 2 bases and J shed 4 bases, with 8 bases lying between them. This CDR3 contains 14 residues. The V and J genes are TRBV24-1 and TRBJ2-1; possibly TRBD1 or TRBD2 for D (5 bases each). Material for sequencing was PBMCs. This clonotype originated in a woman aged 70-85 years with multiple sclerosis. The CDR3 DNA reads TGTGCCACCAGTGATTCGGGACGGTACAATGAGCAGTTCTTC. It encodes CATSDSGRYNEQFF.